This T cell receptor beta chain comes out of a study of cytomegalovirus exposure and HLA in healthy donors. Study results and caveats: The study flagged some 180 TCR beta chains as cytomegalovirus-associated. Based on reports, TCR beta sequences accurately predicted HLA-A and HLA-B alleles for most subjects. A later examination showed that TCR association rates differed by HLA locus, with DRB1 most and HLA-C fewest. The productive fraction for most TCR beta V segments was about 90% or about 30% in an earlier analysis.

In the case of this clone: Its antigen is as yet unknown.

From germline, CDR1 is ENHRY and CDR2 SYGVKD. V trimming: 1 base; J trimming: 7 bases; junction bases outside the gene matches: 6. This CDR3 has 15 residues. Researchers ran the PCR with 60 Vbeta and 13 Jbeta primers. Using immunoSEQ multiplex PCR, the repertoire was profiled, and TCRdb retains in-frame clones only, with some absent. The sample has 130,000 or so clones, more than 65% seen once. The chain couples TRBV10-3 to TRBJ2-1; TRBD2 agrees at 8 bases. The sequencing input was PBMCs. The source of this sequence is a young man in good health and CMV-seropositive. The CDR3, as DNA: TGTGCCATCAGTGAGTTGGCGGGGGGCGGGAATGAGCAGTTCTTC. Its protein is CAISELAGGGNEQFF.